This record looks at one T cell receptor (beta chain) sequence and its context. This sample stems from a study of blood T cell repertoires in COVID-19. Assay used: immunoSEQ multiplex PCR; TCRdb lists only in-frame clones, some missing. The table lists 150,000 to 200,000 clones, approximately 85% of them singletons. Losses at the gene ends were 4 bases for V and 6 bases for J; bases not matched to a gene: 8. Germline loops: CDR1 SGHAT, CDR2 FQNNGV. The CDR3 has 17 amino acids. This sequence originates from a man aged 60-69 years with acute or convalescent COVID-19. The sequenced material came from peripheral blood. The chain carries TRBV11-2 and TRBJ2-2; 13 nucleotides match TRBD2. This CDR3 is CASSSTSGRVSAGELFF. The CDR3 nucleotides are TGTGCCAGCAGCTCAACTAGCGGGAGGGTGTCCGCCGGGGAGCTGTTTTTT.